A single sample is the source of the 4 T cell receptor beta chains below, sequenced in a study of PD-L1 blockade in urothelial cancer. Profiling relied on immunoSEQ multiplex PCR, and the TCRdb table lists in-frame clones only, not all of them. The sample records 35,000 to 45,000 clones, about 85% being singletons. The time point: peripheral blood 6 weeks after treatment start. The specimen was PBMCs, collected around atezolizumab (anti-PD-L1) treatment. These receptors were collected from a man in his 70s with urothelial cancer.

This chain joins TRBV18 and TRBJ2-7, with TRBD2 identical over 7 bases. Trimming took 6 bases from V and 1 from J; bases not matched to a gene: 9. The CDR3 has 15 amino acids. The germline V gene has CDR1 KGHSH and CDR2 LQKENI. CDR3 DNA sequence: TGTGCCAGCTCCCCTCGGAGTAGCGGGTCCTACGAGCAGTACTTC. It translates to CASSPRSSGSYEQYF.

V gene TRBV19 combines with J gene TRBJ2-2, with TRBD2 as a possible D gene (6 bases). V dropped 4 bases and J dropped 1 base, with 7 bases sitting between them. The CDR3 loop spans 14 amino acids. The germline V gene has CDR1 LNHDA and CDR2 SQIVND (reference sequence). The CDR3 bases are TGTGCCAGTAGTAGGGACTGGAACACCGGGGAGCTGTTTTTT. Encoded protein: CASSRDWNTGELFF. The whole variable domain, remainder taken from reference TRBV19 and TRBJ2-2, is DGGITQSPKYLFRKEGQNVTLSCEQNLNHDAMYWYRQDPGQGLRLIYYSQIVNDFQKGDIAEGYSVSREKKESFPLTVTSAQKNPTAFYLCASSRDWNTGELFFGEGSRLTVL.

This clone was counted a few times. The rearrangement uses TRBV6-5 and TRBJ1-1, with D perhaps TRBD1 (5 bases). With 2 bases removed from V and 5 bases from J, the gap between germline ends came to 12 bases. Germline CDR1 MNHEY, CDR2 SVGAGI. The CDR3 sequence is 14 residues long. The CDR3 here is CASSYPGHRTEAFF. CDR3 in DNA: TGTGCCAGCAGTTACCCTGGACATCGAACTGAAGCTTTCTTT.

The chain's CDR3 is CASRDWDSMNTEAFF. CDR3 coding DNA: TGCGCCAGCAGAGATTGGGACAGCATGAACACTGAAGCTTTCTTT. This chain links TRBV5-1 with TRBJ1-1, with TRBD1 identical over 7 bases. V shed 5 bases and J 0 bases; nucleotides not matched to a gene: 7. The CDR3 runs 15 residues. Looked up from germline, CDR1 is SGHRS and CDR2 is YFSETQ.